This passage covers 29 T cell receptor beta chains from one sample sequenced in a study of CD8 T cells in ankylosing spondylitis. One entry per CDR3 protein, called by TCRdb with MiXCR from the 5' RACE reads. Of approximately 240,000 distinct CDR3 sequences in the sample, under 30% were seen once. Sequenced material: blood, either unsorted or a sorted T cell fraction (not recorded which). The source is a male donor with ankylosing spondylitis or in good health (not recorded which).

This clonotype was seen repeatedly, ten times or more. This chain uses TRBV29-1 with TRBJ1-1; 8 nucleotides line up with TRBD1. The trim removed 6 bases at V and 6 bases at J, leaving 12 bases unmatched. The length of the CDR3 is 14 residues. CDR1 and CDR2 (germline): SQVTM, ANQGSEA. CDR3 loop: CSVNSGTGRSEAFF. In DNA form, the CDR3 reads TGCAGCGTAAATTCCGGGACAGGAAGGTCTGAAGCTTTCTTT.

This chain uses TRBV29-1 with TRBJ1-1; D remains ambiguous. The CDR3 extends over 14 amino acids. Germline values: CDR1 SQVTM, CDR2 ANQGSEA. Trimming left V 1 base short and J 6 bases short, with 15 bases between. CDR3 DNA sequence: TGCAGCGTTGAAGGTGTGCCTAGAGTCGCTGAAGCTTTCTTT. Amino acids: CSVEGVPRVAEAFF.

For the CDR3, the DNA is TGTGCCACCAGTGATGTGGGACAGCAAGAGACCCAGTACTTC. This gives the protein CATSDVGQQETQYF. J is TRBJ2-5 and V is TRBV24-1; 7 bases fit TRBD1. Unmatched junction bases numbered 2, after V lost 3 bases and J lost 2 bases. Germline CDR1 is KGHDR and CDR2 is SFDVKD. The CDR3 consists of 14 residues.

This sequence joins TRBV29-1 and TRBJ2-5, with TRBD1 matching 7 bases. J lost 2 bases, V lost 4 bases, and 10 bases had no gene match. The length of the CDR3 is 15 residues. Germline V CDR1 and CDR2: SQVTM, ANQGSEA. The CDR3 sequence: CSVGGDSPWQETQYF. CDR3 in DNA: TGCAGCGTTGGTGGGGACAGCCCATGGCAAGAGACCCAGTACTTC.

The rearrangement uses TRBV5-6 and TRBJ2-2, with 10 bases fitting TRBD2. Germline CDR1 and CDR2: SGHDT and YYEEEE. V gave up 0 bases and J gave up 5 bases; unmatched junction bases: 7. This CDR3 is built from 17 residues. CDR3 amino acids: CASSLATSGAPTGELFF. For the CDR3, the DNA is TGTGCCAGCAGCTTGGCCACTAGCGGGGCCCCAACCGGGGAGCTGTTTTTT.

The chain combines TRBV12-3 or TRBV12-4 with TRBJ2-1, with D uncertain. This CDR3 is built from 13 residues. V lost 0 bases and J 5 bases, leaving 5 bases between the germline ends. CDR3 nucleotide sequence: TGTGCCAGCAGTTTAGCCTGGGACAATGAGCAGTTCTTC. Protein product: CASSLAWDNEQFF.

The chain carries TRBV14 and TRBJ2-1; TRBD2 aligns across 7 bases. CDR3 size: 16 residues. Per the germline V gene, CDR1 is SGHDN and CDR2 is FVKESK. V gave up 0 bases and J gave up 2 bases; unmatched junction bases: 4. The CDR3 nucleotides are TGTGCCAGCAGCCAAGACGCGGGGGATCCCTACAATGAGCAGTTCTTC. Translation: CASSQDAGDPYNEQFF.

This clonotype has just a few counts. The chain is built from TRBV20-1 and TRBJ2-7; D not certain. Germline CDR1 and CDR2: DFQATT and SNEGSKA (reference sequence). The CDR3 totals 15 residues. Trimming removed 6 bases from V and 0 bases from J, with 18 bases in between. CDR3 residues: CSAPSAYLSSYEQYF. CDR3 nucleotides: TGCAGTGCCCCCTCGGCATACCTAAGCTCCTACGAGCAGTACTTC.

There are a few counts of this clonotype. The chain joins TRBV29-1 to TRBJ1-6; D is unresolved. This CDR3 has 13 residues. Germline V gene lookup returns CDR1 SQVTM and CDR2 ANQGSEA. Trimming took off 6 bases at V and 6 bases at J, with 12 bases between the two ends. CDR3 sequence reads: CSVSTDFNSPLHF. CDR3 sequence (DNA): TGCAGCGTGTCCACAGACTTTAATTCACCCCTCCACTTT.

As to this clonotype: A read error may be the cause here, since a much bigger clone is one base away. J is TRBJ2-5 and V is TRBV12-3 or TRBV12-4, with TRBD1 matching over 10 bases. There are 12 residues in the CDR3. The CDR3 DNA reads TGTGCCAGCAGGGGGACAGGGGAGAACCAGTACTTC. It specifies CASRGTGENQYF.

V gene TRBV9 combines with J gene TRBJ2-1; maybe TRBD2 (6 bases). V was trimmed by 5 bases and J by 2 bases, leaving 17 bases between them. Per germline, CDR1 SGDLS and CDR2 YYNGEE. The CDR3 contains 16 residues. The CDR3 region is CASSTTSGVAYNEQFF. The CDR3 region has the DNA TGTGCCAGCAGTACCACCTCGGGGGTTGCCTACAATGAGCAGTTCTTC.

V usage is TRBV6-5 and J usage is TRBJ2-5; 9 bases fit TRBD1. V gave up 0 bases and J gave up 4 bases; unmatched junction bases: 3. Germline loops: CDR1 MNHEY, CDR2 SVGAGI. This CDR3 contains 15 residues. The CDR3 bases are TGTGCCAGCAGTTACTCACAGGGGGCGGGAGAGACCCAGTACTTC. Translation: CASSYSQGAGETQYF.

This clonotype was seen more than once but under ten times. The chain combines TRBV5-5 with TRBJ2-1, with 7 bases fitting TRBD1. Per the germline V gene, CDR1 is SGHKS and CDR2 is YYEKEE (reference sequence). CDR3 size: 15 residues. J was trimmed by 6 bases and V by 7 bases; bases with no gene match: 13. The CDR3, as DNA: TGTGCCAGCCCCCCCCGGACAGGCGTGTTCAATGAGCAGTTCTTC. Its protein is CASPPRTGVFNEQFF. The whole variable domain, remainder taken from reference TRBV5-5 and TRBJ2-1, is DAGVTQSPTHLIKTRGQQVTLRCSPISGHKSVSWYQQVLGQGPQFIFQYYEKEERGRGNFPDRFSARQFPNYSSELNVNALLLGDSALYLCASPPRTGVFNEQFFGPGTRLTVL.

Only a few counts were recorded for this clonotype. The chain couples TRBV2 to TRBJ1-4; D is unclear. Germline V gene sequence: CDR1 SNHLY, CDR2 FYNNEI. V lost 7 bases to trimming and J lost 5 bases, with 17 bases between them. The CDR3 consists of 15 residues. CDR3 in amino acids: CASMLLAGMNEKLFF. The CDR3, as DNA: TGTGCCAGCATGCTCCTTGCGGGTATGAATGAAAAACTGTTTTTT.

This clonotype was detected ten times or more. The J gene is TRBJ2-7, the V gene TRBV20-1; 7 bases are shared with TRBD1. Germline loops: CDR1 DFQATT, CDR2 SNEGSKA (reference sequence). V trimming: 6 bases; J trimming: 3 bases; junction bases outside the gene matches: 8. The CDR3 totals 13 residues. DNA for the CDR3: TGCAGTGCCCTGACAGGGCTGGGCTACGAGCAGTACTTC. Translating gives CSALTGLGYEQYF.

This clonotype was observed at least ten times. V and J are TRBV6-2 or TRBV6-3 and TRBJ2-1; 10 positions match TRBD2. Per the germline V gene, CDR1 is MNHEY and CDR2 is SVGEGT. The CDR3 has 20 residues. The J segment lost 1 base and the V segment lost 6 bases, leaving 18 bases of the junction unmatched. CDR3 nucleotide sequence: TGTGCCAGCAGAGGCAGGGGTAGGGCTAGCGGGGGTCGATCCTACAATGAGCAGTTCTTC. It is translated as CASRGRGRASGGRSYNEQFF.

This clonotype appeared many times. This chain joins TRBV29-1 and TRBJ2-3; TRBD1 aligns across 7 bases. V gave up 5 bases and J gave up 0 bases; unmatched junction bases: 5. Looked up from germline, CDR1 is SQVTM and CDR2 is ANQGSEA. The CDR3 is 14 residues long. The CDR3 sequence is CSVQGEASTDTQYF. The CDR3 DNA reads as TGCAGCGTTCAGGGGGAAGCTAGCACAGATACGCAGTATTTT.

This clonotype has only a few counts. This rearrangement joins TRBV7-8 to TRBJ2-7; 9 bases map to TRBD2. The CDR3 has 14 amino acids. CDR1 and CDR2 from the germline V gene are SGHVS and FQNEAQ. J lost 3 bases, V lost 4 bases, and 4 bases had no gene match. The CDR3 nucleotides read TGTGCCAGCAGCTCGGGGACTAGCCTCTACGAGCAGTACTTC. This sequence encodes CASSSGTSLYEQYF.

The chain joins TRBV2 to TRBJ2-2; D unresolved. Trimming took 5 bases from V and 8 from J, leaving 12 bases between them. This CDR3 has 13 amino acids. CDR1 and CDR2 from the germline V gene are SNHLY and FYNNEI. The DNA for the CDR3 is TGTGCCAGCAGTCTCCAGATGGGGGGGGAGCTGTTTTTT. It codes for CASSLQMGGELFF.

This clonotype was detected only once. This chain links TRBV3-1 with TRBJ2-3; no clear D. The CDR3 covers 13 residues. From germline, CDR1 is LGHDT and CDR2 YNNKEL (reference sequence). V was pared by 1 base and J by 6 bases, with 8 bases between. The CDR3 bases are TGTGCCAGCAGCCAAGTGGACGGGGATACGCAGTATTTT. Residues: CASSQVDGDTQYF.

This clonotype occurred once. CDR3 DNA: TGTGCCAGCAGTCTCTGGACGGGGAGCTCCTACAATGAGCAGTTCTTC. Residues: CASSLWTGSSYNEQFF. This chain connects TRBV28 to TRBJ2-1; D may be TRBD2 (5 bases). Trimming took off 5 bases at V and 0 bases at J, with 14 bases between the two ends. This CDR3 is 16 amino acids long. Germline-derived CDR1 and CDR2 are MDHEN and SYDVKM.

The chain links TRBV7-9 to TRBJ2-1; TRBD2 matches 9 bases. CDR1 and CDR2 from the germline V gene are SEHNR and FQNEAQ (reference sequence). V lost 5 bases, J lost 3 bases, and 5 bases stayed unmatched. This CDR3 contains 15 residues. CDR3 residues: CASSRSGGNYNEQFF. As DNA, the CDR3 is TGTGCCAGCAGCAGGAGCGGGGGGAACTACAATGAGCAGTTCTTC.

A few counts support this clonotype. This rearrangement joins TRBV20-1 to TRBJ2-7, with D tentatively TRBD2 (5 bases). Germline V gene sequence: CDR1 DFQATT, CDR2 SNEGSKA (reference sequence). The ends were cut back, 6 bases at V and 6 bases at J, with 24 bases in the middle. The CDR3 runs to 15 residues. CDR3 sequence (DNA): TGCAGTGCCGTCCCCGGGCGGCTAGCACAGAGCGAGCAGTACTTC. It is translated as CSAVPGRLAQSEQYF.

The rearrangement joins TRBV5-1 to TRBJ2-1, with D uncertain. The CDR3 covers 14 residues. The germline gives CDR1 SGHRS, CDR2 YFSETQ. V shed 2 bases and J shed 6 bases, with 12 bases lying between them. CDR3 in amino acids: CASSLLRPSNEQFF. The CDR3 nucleotides are TGCGCCAGCAGCTTACTCCGCCCCTCCAATGAGCAGTTCTTC.

This clonotype was counted at least ten times. The chain has TRBV10-2 and TRBJ2-7; D uncertain. The CDR3 loop spans 13 amino acids. Germline values: CDR1 WSHSY, CDR2 SAAADI. Trimming shortened V by 2 bases and J by 7 bases, and 12 bases separated the two germline ends. CDR3 DNA: TGCGCCAGCAGTGAGGGGGAATCGGAAGAGCAGTACTTC. Translating it yields CASSEGESEEQYF.

This clonotype was seen only a few times. The CDR3 DNA follows: TGCAGTGCTCCACCGGGTGGGGTTTCGGGCAAAAACATTCAGTACTTC. Its protein is CSAPPGGVSGKNIQYF. V usage is TRBV20-1 and J usage is TRBJ2-4; D is unclear. This CDR3 comprises 16 residues. With 5 bases removed from V and 3 bases from J, the gap between germline ends came to 20 bases. Germline CDR1 reads DFQATT; CDR2 reads SNEGSKA (reference sequence).

This clonotype occurred many times. The chain recombines TRBV14 with TRBJ1-2, with a weak D call TRBD1 (5 bases). This CDR3 is built from 16 residues. Germline values: CDR1 SGHDN, CDR2 FVKESK. V was cut by 3 bases and J by 2 bases, with 16 bases left in between. The CDR3 is CASSQITTGGNYGYTF. CDR3 bases: TGTGCCAGCAGCCAGATTACAACAGGCGGGAACTATGGCTACACCTTC.

This clonotype has a count of ten or more. The chain is built from TRBV20-1 and TRBJ2-3; TRBD1 is a possible D gene (5 bases). Germline CDR1 reads DFQATT; CDR2 reads SNEGSKA (reference sequence). The CDR3 is 16 amino acids. Trimming stripped 4 bases from V and 6 bases from J, with 23 bases between. This chain's CDR3 is CSATIRTTSSRDTQYF. The CDR3, as DNA: TGCAGTGCTACAATACGGACAACCTCATCAAGGGATACGCAGTATTTT.

This clonotype came up a few times. The chain employs TRBV15 and TRBJ2-1, with a possible D match to TRBD2 (6 bases). V was clipped by 8 bases and J by 0 bases, with 20 bases between them. The CDR3 consists of 17 residues. Per the germline V gene, CDR1 is LNHNV and CDR2 is YYDKDF (reference sequence). The CDR3 protein is CATGPGTYKSSYNEQFF. The DNA of the CDR3 is TGTGCCACCGGGCCCGGGACTTATAAAAGCTCCTACAATGAGCAGTTCTTC.